This is a list of T cell receptor beta chains from one sample in a study of blood T cell repertoires in COVID-19. Repertoires were generated with immunoSEQ multiplex PCR, while TCRdb's copy carries only in-frame clones and drops some. Found here are around 60,000 clones, about 91% of them singletons; the top ten hold approximately 2.3%. The source material was peripheral blood. Every receptor here comes from a man in his fifties or sixties with acute or convalescent COVID-19. Each CDR3 is given with its conserved first and last residue. D genes are given only for firm matches. Size is omitted from some rows. Given values are once, few, many or a class for expanded clones.

>once|TRBD2|TRBV6-4|TRBJ2-1
TGTGCCAGCAGTGTTACGACTAGCGGGATCTACAATGAGCAGTTCTTC
CASSVTTSGIYNEQFF
>few|TRBD1|TRBV11-2|TRBJ2-5
TGTGCCAGCAGCTTCGGGGGACAGGGGCAGACCCAGTACTTC
CASSFGGQGQTQYF
>-|TRBD1|TRBV30|TRBJ1-2
TGTGCCAGTCATGGACAGGGGATAATGCGGGACTATGGCTACACCTTC
CASHGQGIMRDYGYTF
>-|-|TRBV30|TRBJ1-1
TGTGCCTGGAGTTTAAGGACGACAGCTCCTAACACTGAAGCTTTCTTT
CAWSLRTTAPNTEAFF
>-|TRBD2|TRBV29-1|TRBJ2-1
TGCAGCGCACGGGGGGGACTAGCGGGAGCTAATGAGCAGTTCTTC
CSARGGLAGANEQFF
>-|TRBD2|TRBV5-8|TRBJ2-3
TGTGCCAGCACCCTAAGCGGGAGTTGGACAGATACGCAGTATTTT
CASTLSGSWTDTQYF
>-|-|TRBV6-5|TRBJ1-5
TGTGCCAGCAGTCTCCAAACGGGATTCAATCAGCCCCAGCATTTT
CASSLQTGFNQPQHF
>-|-|TRBV19|TRBJ1-1
TGTGCCAGTAGTATCCATGGACAGTCCATGAACACTGAAGCTTTCTTT
CASSIHGQSMNTEAFF
>-|TRBD1|TRBV24-1|TRBJ2-1
TGTGCCACCAGTGCCTCAGCCGGGACAGGGGGCTTGGATGAGCAGTTCTTC
CATSASAGTGGLDEQFF
>-|-|TRBV4-3|TRBJ1-2
TGCGCCAGCAGCCAAACAACCGTACCAAATGGCTACACCTTC
CASSQTTVPNGYTF
>-|TRBD1|TRBV4-3|TRBJ1-2
TGCGCCAGCAGCCAAGATAATAGGGGACAGGGGGCTTACTACTATGGCTACACCTTC
CASSQDNRGQGAYYYGYTF
>-|-|TRBV19|TRBJ1-2
TGTGCCAGTAGTATAGATCAAGGTGACAGTGGCCTCGGTGGCTACACCTTC
CASSIDQGDSGLGGYTF
>-|-|TRBV6-1|TRBJ2-2
TGTGCCAGCAGTGCCCCCGAACGGGGATTTGGCACCGGGGAGCTGTTTTTT
CASSAPERGFGTGELFF
>-|-|TRBV2|TRBJ1-4
TGTGCCAGCATCCCCTTTAACCGGGGTCTGGCTACTAATGAAAAACTGTTTTTT
CASIPFNRGLATNEKLFF
>-|-|TRBV30|TRBJ2-7
TGTGCCTGGAGTACCGGGGGCTACGAGCAGTACTTC
CAWSTGGYEQYF
>-|TRBD1|TRBV11-2|TRBJ2-7
TGTGCCAGCAGCCCCGGACAGGGGGGAGGCGAGCAGTACTTC
CASSPGQGGGEQYF
>-|TRBD1|TRBV6-4|TRBJ2-5
TGTGCCAGCAGTATCGACAGGGGAAACCAAGAGACCCAGTACTTC
CASSIDRGNQETQYF
>-|-|TRBV7-8|TRBJ1-5
TGTGCCAGCAGCTTAATGGCAGGGGATCAGCCCCAGCATTTT
CASSLMAGDQPQHF
>-|-|TRBV28|TRBJ1-4
TGTGCCAGCAGTTTAGGGGGGGTGAGAGAGGAAAAACTGTTTTTT
CASSLGGVREEKLFF
>-|TRBD2|TRBV24-1|TRBJ2-3
TGTGCCACCAGTGCCCCTAGAGGTCTAGCGGGCACAGATACGCAGTATTTT
CATSAPRGLAGTDTQYF
>-|-|TRBV7-3|TRBJ1-1
TGTGCCAGCAGCTTATGGTCCAGGGAGGGCACTGAAGCTTTCTTT
CASSLWSREGTEAFF
>once|-|TRBV7-9|TRBJ2-7
TGTGCCAGCAGGTCGGACAGTCCCTACGAGCAGTACTTC
CASRSDSPYEQYF
>-|-|TRBV27|TRBJ2-3
TGTGCCAGCAGTTTAACGGGTGGGGGGTTTGTCAGGACAGATACGCAGTATTTT
CASSLTGGGFVRTDTQYF